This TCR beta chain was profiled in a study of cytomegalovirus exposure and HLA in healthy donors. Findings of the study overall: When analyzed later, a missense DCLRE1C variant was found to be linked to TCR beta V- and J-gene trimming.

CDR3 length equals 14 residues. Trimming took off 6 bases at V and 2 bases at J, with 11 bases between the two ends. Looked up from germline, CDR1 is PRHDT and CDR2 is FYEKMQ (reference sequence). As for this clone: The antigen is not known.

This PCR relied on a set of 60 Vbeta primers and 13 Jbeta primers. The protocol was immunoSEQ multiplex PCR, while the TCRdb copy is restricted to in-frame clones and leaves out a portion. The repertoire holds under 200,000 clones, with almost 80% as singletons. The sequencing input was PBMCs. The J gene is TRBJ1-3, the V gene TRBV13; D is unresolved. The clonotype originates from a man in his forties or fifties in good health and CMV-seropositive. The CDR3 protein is CASSYRSTGNTIYF. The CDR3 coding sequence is TGTGCCAGCAGTTACCGTAGTACTGGAAACACCATATATTTT.